Listed here are 18 T cell receptor beta chains from one sample, sequenced in a study of T cell responses to AZD1222 COVID-19 vaccine. The repertoire was sequenced with immunoSEQ multiplex PCR; TCRdb's copy has only in-frame clones and lacks some. The table lists tens of thousands of clones, about four fifths of them singletons. Sequenced material: peripheral blood, taken 28 days after the second AZD1222 dose. Receptors were obtained from an adult who received the AZD1222 COVID-19 vaccine.

V usage is TRBV11-3 and J usage is TRBJ2-1; D might be TRBD1 (6 bases). V dropped 3 bases and J dropped 0 bases, with 9 bases sitting between them. This CDR3 is 15 amino acids long. Germline V CDR1 and CDR2: SGHNT, YENEEA. In DNA, the CDR3 is TGTGCCAGCAGCTTGCAACAGGGCTCCTACAATGAGCAGTTCTTC. This codes for CASSLQQGSYNEQFF.

The chain joins TRBV5-6 to TRBJ2-3; TRBD1 aligns across 7 bases. The V gene's germline CDR1 is SGHDT and CDR2 YYEEEE. CDR3 length equals 15 residues. J gave up 4 bases and V 3 bases, and 8 bases lay outside the gene matches. DNA for the CDR3: TGTGCCAGCAGCTATACAGGGGTAGGGGCAGATACGCAGTATTTT. It translates to CASSYTGVGADTQYF.

V usage is TRBV27 and J usage is TRBJ2-7; 9 bases agree with TRBD1. V lost 2 bases, J lost 2 bases, and 16 bases stayed unmatched. Per germline, CDR1 MNHEY and CDR2 SMNVEV (reference sequence). This CDR3 has 19 residues. In nucleotides, the CDR3 is TGTGCCAGCAGTTTACTGGACAGGGGCACCCAACGGCGCGCCTACGAGCAGTACTTC. It is translated as CASSLLDRGTQRRAYEQYF.

This chain uses TRBV2 with TRBJ1-2; TRBD1 aligns across 10 bases. Per germline, CDR1 SNHLY and CDR2 FYNNEI. The CDR3 has 14 residues. The trim removed 4 bases at V and 7 bases at J, leaving 6 bases unmatched. CDR3 loop: CASSGRQGATGYTF. CDR3 in DNA: TGTGCCAGCAGTGGCCGACAGGGGGCGACTGGCTACACCTTC.

J is TRBJ2-2 and V is TRBV6-5, with 8 bases fitting TRBD1. The V and J ends lost 6 bases and 3 bases, in that order; junction bases with no gene match: 6. CDR3 size: 15 residues. Per germline, CDR1 MNHEY and CDR2 SVGAGI. The CDR3 DNA reads as TGTGCCAGCAGCCTAAGACAGGGGTACACCGGGGAGCTGTTTTTT. This codes for CASSLRQGYTGELFF.

The J gene is TRBJ2-2, the V gene TRBV19; TRBD1 is a possible D gene (5 bases). V was shortened by 7 bases and J by 6 bases, with 9 bases between the two germline ends. This CDR3 spans 12 amino acids. Germline assignment: CDR1 LNHDA and CDR2 SQIVND (reference sequence). CDR3 residues: CASTPGPGELFF. The CDR3, as DNA: TGTGCCAGTACCCCAGGGCCCGGGGAGCTGTTTTTT.

The rearrangement links TRBV29-1 to TRBJ1-1; maybe TRBD1 (5 bases). V was shortened by 6 bases and J by 4 bases, with 21 bases between the two germline ends. Per the germline V gene, CDR1 is SQVTM and CDR2 is ANQGSEA. The CDR3 is 15 amino acids. CDR3 nucleotides: TGCAGCGTCCAGCAATACCTTCAGGGAGGCACTGAAGCTTTCTTT. Translating it yields CSVQQYLQGGTEAFF.

The chain combines TRBV29-1 with TRBJ1-2; 7 positions match TRBD1. The CDR3 spans 12 residues. Germline CDR1 reads SQVTM; CDR2 reads ANQGSEA. The trim removed 5 bases at V and 5 bases at J, leaving 5 bases unmatched. The CDR3 DNA sequence: TGCAGCGTTTCGGACAGGATTTATGGCTACACCTTC. It is translated as CSVSDRIYGYTF.

The V call is TRBV10-3, the J call TRBJ2-4, with D unresolved. Trimming shortened V by 2 bases and J by 0 bases, and 5 bases separated the two germline ends. The CDR3 has 14 residues. CDR1 ENHRY and CDR2 SYGVKD come from the germline V gene. CDR3 loop: CAISETEAKNIQYF. The CDR3 coding sequence is TGTGCCATCAGTGAGACCGAAGCCAAAAACATTCAGTACTTC.

J is TRBJ2-7 and V is TRBV19; TRBD1 matches at 9 bases. Trimming took 6 bases from V and 4 from J; bases not matched to a gene: 4. Germline CDR1 and CDR2: LNHDA and SQIVND (reference sequence). CDR3 size: 13 residues. The CDR3 DNA sequence: TGTGCCAGTAGAAAACAGGGGGCTTACGAGCAGTACTTC. Protein sequence: CASRKQGAYEQYF.

The chain uses TRBV7-2 and TRBJ2-5; no clear D. This CDR3 region has 13 residues. Deletions cut 5 bases from V and 0 bases from J, with 7 bases between. CDR1 is SGHTA, CDR2 FQGNSA, per germline. The CDR3 coding sequence is TGTGCCAGCAGCCCGGACCACCAAGAGACCCAGTACTTC. Amino acid sequence: CASSPDHQETQYF. The variable domain in full, with the rest retrieved from reference TRBV7-2 and TRBJ2-5, is GAGVSQSPSNKVTEKGKDVELRCDPISGHTALYWYRQSLGQGLEFLIYFQGNSAPDKSGLPSDRFSAERTGGSVSTLTIQRTQQEDSAVYLCASSPDHQETQYFGPGTRLLVL.

The rearrangement joins TRBV15 to TRBJ2-1; 10 nucleotides line up with TRBD1. Looked up from germline, CDR1 is LNHNV and CDR2 is YYDKDF (reference sequence). V lost 1 base and J lost 0; bases outside the gene matches: 9. The CDR3 totals 19 residues. The DNA for the CDR3 is TGTGCCACCAGCAGAGTTGGACAGGGGGGCAAAAGCTCCTACAATGAGCAGTTCTTC. Residues: CATSRVGQGGKSSYNEQFF.

This chain links TRBV9 with TRBJ2-7, with D perhaps TRBD2 (5 bases). The germline V gene encodes CDR1 SGDLS and CDR2 YYNGEE. Trimming left V 0 bases short and J 0 bases short, with 7 bases between. The CDR3 runs to 14 residues. The DNA for the CDR3 is TGTGCCAGCAGCGTAGATGACTACTCCTACGAGCAGTACTTC. Amino acids: CASSVDDYSYEQYF. The whole variable domain, remainder taken from reference TRBV9 and TRBJ2-7, is DSGVTQTPKHLITATGQRVTLRCSPRSGDLSVYWYQQSLDQGLQFLIQYYNGEERAKGNILERFSAQQFPDLHSELNLSSLELGDSALYFCASSVDDYSYEQYFGPGTRLTVT.

The chain has TRBV5-4 and TRBJ1-2, with a tentative D call TRBD1 (5 bases). The V end lost 5 bases, the J end lost 2 bases, and 13 bases lay between the germline ends. The CDR3 has 14 amino acids. CDR1 and CDR2 from the germline V gene are SGHNT and YYREEE (reference sequence). For the CDR3, the DNA is TGTGCCAGCAGAACCTTGGAGGGGAACTATGGCTACACCTTC. Translating gives CASRTLEGNYGYTF.

The rearrangement uses TRBV3-1 (or the pseudogene TRBV3-2) and TRBJ2-1; D is possibly TRBD1 (8 bases). Germline assignment: CDR1 LGHDT and CDR2 YNNKEL (reference sequence). Between the trimmed V and J ends, which lost 5 bases and 0 bases, there was a span of 20 bases. This CDR3 has 18 residues. CDR3 bases: TGTGCCAGCAGCGAACTACAGGGGGGGACTGCCTCCTACAATGAGCAGTTCTTC. Protein product: CASSELQGGTASYNEQFF.

The rearrangement uses TRBV11-2 and TRBJ2-7; 7 bases agree with TRBD2. The CDR3 loop spans 20 amino acids. Trimming at V came to 0 bases and at J to 4 bases, leaving 21 bases not matched to a gene. The V gene's germline CDR1 is SGHAT and CDR2 FQNNGV. The CDR3 protein is CASSLDLVLAGDRSTYEQYF. CDR3 bases: TGTGCCAGCAGCTTAGATCTGGTATTAGCGGGCGACCGATCAACTTACGAGCAGTACTTC.

The chain uses TRBV4-3 and TRBJ1-6; D is uncertain. The CDR3 is made up of 15 amino acids. Germline assignment: CDR1 LGHNA and CDR2 YSLEER. The germline V and J ends were trimmed by 0 bases and 10 bases, with 13 bases remaining between them. CDR3 coding DNA: TGCGCCAGCAGCCAAGATGTGTCGCGGCTGTCACCCCTCCACTTT. It codes for CASSQDVSRLSPLHF.

This clone was seen a handful of times. The rearrangement links TRBV7-2 to TRBJ1-2, with 11 bases lining up with TRBD1. V shed 7 bases, J shed 8 bases, and the junction held 6 bases outside the gene matches. Germline-derived CDR1 and CDR2 are SGHTA and FQGNSA. This CDR3 is built from 13 residues. CDR3 nucleotide sequence: TGTGCCAGCACCGGACAGGGGGCGCGGGGCTACACCTTC. This encodes CASTGQGARGYTF. The whole variable domain, remainder taken from reference TRBV7-2 and TRBJ1-2, is GAGVSQSPSNKVTEKGKDVELRCDPISGHTALYWYRQSLGQGLEFLIYFQGNSAPDKSGLPSDRFSAERTGGSVSTLTIQRTQQEDSAVYLCASTGQGARGYTFGSGTRLTVV.